A selection of T cell receptor beta chains follows, all from one sample in a study of cytomegalovirus exposure and HLA in healthy donors. Method: immunoSEQ multiplex PCR; TCRdb's copy keeps in-frame clones and lacks some. Of some 150,000 clones in the sample, 70% to 90% were seen once. Sample: PBMCs. The receptors were gathered from a woman aged 18-30 years in good health and CMV-seropositive. Each CDR3 is given with its conserved first and last residue. The D gene is left open where the match is weak. Part of the rows lack a size; the others show once, few, many or a class for expanded clones.

D: .; V: TRBV9; size: .; length: 16; J: TRBJ1-5; CDR3: CASSVGGGESNQPQHF; DNA: TGTGCCAGCAGCGTAGGGGGAGGGGAGAGCAATCAGCCCCAGCATTTT
D: TRBD2; V: TRBV2; size: .; length: 14; J: TRBJ2-2; CDR3: CASKAGEGTGELFF; DNA: TGTGCCAGCAAGGCGGGAGAGGGGACCGGGGAGCTGTTTTTT
D: TRBD1; V: TRBV10-3; size: .; length: 16; J: TRBJ1-2; CDR3: CAISESGGQGTYGYTF; DNA: TGTGCCATCAGTGAGTCTGGGGGACAGGGAACCTATGGCTACACCTTC
D: TRBD1; V: TRBV25-1; size: few; length: 16; J: TRBJ1-3; CDR3: CASSEDRGSPGNTIYF; DNA: TGTGCCAGCAGTGAAGACAGGGGATCCCCTGGAAACACCATATATTTT
D: TRBD1; V: TRBV5-1; size: .; length: 14; J: TRBJ1-2; CDR3: CASSVGTANYGYTF; DNA: TGCGCCAGCAGCGTGGGGACAGCTAACTATGGCTACACCTTC
D: .; V: TRBV10-2; size: once; length: 13; J: TRBJ1-5; CDR3: CASTDGEGQPQHF; DNA: TGCGCCAGCACCGACGGGGAGGGTCAGCCCCAGCATTTT
D: TRBD1; V: TRBV19; size: .; length: 15; J: TRBJ2-7; CDR3: CASSPEGTGGRQQYF; DNA: TGTGCCAGTAGTCCCGAGGGGACAGGGGGGAGGCAGCAGTACTTC
D: .; V: TRBV12-5; size: .; length: 17; J: TRBJ2-2; CDR3: CASGLVRGGVNTGELFF; DNA: TGTGCTAGTGGTTTGGTAAGGGGCGGAGTCAACACCGGGGAGCTGTTTTTT
D: .; V: TRBV4-1; size: .; length: 13; J: TRBJ2-7; CDR3: CASSQEGGYEQYF; DNA: TGCGCCAGCAGCCAAGAGGGAGGTTACGAGCAGTACTTC
D: .; V: TRBV7-2; size: .; length: 17; J: TRBJ2-2; CDR3: CASSLGGWEANTGELFF; DNA: TGTGCCAGCAGCTTAGGTGGGTGGGAGGCGAACACCGGGGAGCTGTTTTTT
D: TRBD2; V: TRBV15; size: .; length: 16; J: TRBJ2-3; CDR3: CATSREQGGGTDTQYF; DNA: TGTGCCACCAGCAGAGAGCAGGGAGGGGGCACAGATACGCAGTATTTT
D: .; V: TRBV10-3; size: .; length: 14; J: TRBJ1-2; CDR3: CAISARQENYGYTF; DNA: TGTGCCATCAGTGCAAGACAGGAGAACTATGGCTACACCTTC
D: TRBD1; V: TRBV10-3; size: .; length: 13; J: TRBJ2-3; CDR3: CAIRETGSDTQYF; DNA: TGTGCCATCAGGGAGACAGGGTCGGATACGCAGTATTTT
D: TRBD1; V: TRBV19; size: .; length: 17; J: TRBJ1-2; CDR3: CASSRGQGYYPTDGYTF; DNA: TGTGCCAGTAGTAGAGGACAGGGCTATTATCCTACTGATGGCTACACCTTC
D: .; V: TRBV27; size: .; length: 16; J: TRBJ2-2; CDR3: CAISARGLVNTGELFF; DNA: TGTGCCATCTCGGCCCGAGGGCTAGTCAACACCGGGGAGCTGTTTTTT
D: .; V: TRBV5-4; size: .; length: 15; J: TRBJ1-2; CDR3: CASSHSGGTNYGYTF; DNA: TGTGCCAGCAGCCACTCGGGGGGGACTAACTATGGCTACACCTTC
D: TRBD2; V: TRBV18; size: .; length: 16; J: TRBJ2-7; CDR3: CASSPNPGGNSYEQYF; DNA: TGTGCCAGCTCACCCAATCCGGGGGGGAACTCCTACGAGCAGTACTTC
D: TRBD2; V: TRBV25-1; size: .; length: 16; J: TRBJ2-5; CDR3: CASRSGLAEDEETQYF; DNA: TGTGCCAGCCGAAGCGGACTAGCGGAGGATGAAGAGACCCAGTACTTC
D: TRBD1; V: TRBV5-6; size: once; length: 16; J: TRBJ2-1; CDR3: CASSPGPGGSFYEQFF; DNA: TGTGCCAGCAGCCCAGGTCCAGGGGGCTCTTTCTATGAGCAGTTCTTC
D: .; V: TRBV13; size: .; length: 14; J: TRBJ2-5; CDR3: CASSDGALIGTQYF; DNA: TGTGCCAGCAGCGACGGAGCCCTGATTGGGACCCAGTACTTC
D: .; V: TRBV5-1; size: once; length: 13; J: TRBJ1-1; CDR3: CASSFQGSAEAFF; DNA: TGCGCCAGCAGCTTTCAGGGGAGTGCTGAAGCTTTCTTT
D: .; V: TRBV13; size: .; length: 14; J: TRBJ2-7; CDR3: CASSRGTGDYEQYF; DNA: TGTGCCAGCAGCCGGGGGACTGGGGACTACGAGCAGTACTTC
D: .; V: TRBV21-1; size: .; length: 12; J: TRBJ1-2; CDR3: CASRKGGNGYTF; DNA: TGTGCCAGCAGAAAGGGAGGGAATGGCTACACCTTC
D: TRBD1; V: TRBV7-8; size: .; length: 15; J: TRBJ1-5; CDR3: CASSLGQGAGQPQHF; DNA: TGTGCCAGCAGCTTAGGACAGGGGGCAGGTCAGCCCCAGCATTTT
D: .; V: TRBV5-1; size: .; length: 15; J: TRBJ2-1; CDR3: CASSLSSVPNNEQFF; DNA: TGCGCCAGCAGCTTGTCGTCGGTGCCGAACAATGAGCAGTTCTTC
D: .; V: TRBV11-3; size: .; length: 13; J: TRBJ1-2; CDR3: CASSFGQRGGYTF; DNA: TGTGCCAGCAGCTTCGGACAGAGAGGAGGCTACACCTTC
D: .; V: TRBV29-1; size: .; length: 14; J: TRBJ2-2; CDR3: CSVVYSSTTGELFF; DNA: TGCAGCGTTGTCTACAGCTCTACCACCGGGGAGCTGTTTTTT
D: .; V: TRBV6-4; size: .; length: 15; J: TRBJ2-1; CDR3: CASSASDSIYNEQFF; DNA: TGTGCCAGCAGTGCATCGGACTCGATATACAATGAGCAGTTCTTC
D: TRBD2; V: TRBV11-1; size: few; length: 14; J: TRBJ2-7; CDR3: CASSLAGGRYEQYF; DNA: TGTGCCAGCAGCTTAGCGGGAGGGCGGTACGAGCAGTACTTC
D: TRBD1; V: TRBV28; size: .; length: 16; J: TRBJ1-5; CDR3: CASTHGQGLGNQPQHF; DNA: TGTGCCAGCACCCACGGACAGGGGCTAGGGAATCAGCCCCAGCATTTT
D: TRBD2; V: TRBV5-6; size: once; length: 16; J: TRBJ2-1; CDR3: CASSWAGLAGRSEQFF; DNA: TGTGCCAGCAGTTGGGCGGGACTAGCGGGACGCAGTGAGCAGTTCTTC
D: .; V: TRBV25-1; size: .; length: 15; J: TRBJ2-5; CDR3: CASSESWRGKETQYF; DNA: TGTGCCAGCAGTGAATCCTGGCGAGGGAAAGAGACCCAGTACTTC
D: .; V: TRBV11-2; size: .; length: 17; J: TRBJ1-2; CDR3: CASSWGSAGWGDYGYTF; DNA: TGTGCCAGCAGTTGGGGTTCGGCAGGGTGGGGCGACTATGGCTACACCTTC
D: .; V: TRBV7-3; size: .; length: 15; J: TRBJ2-1; CDR3: CASSLVALNLNEQFF; DNA: TGTGCCAGCAGCTTGGTAGCGCTGAATTTGAATGAGCAGTTCTTC
D: TRBD2; V: TRBV11-3; size: .; length: 16; J: TRBJ2-7; CDR3: CASSPGTSGRSYEQYF; DNA: TGTGCCAGCAGCCCCGGGACTAGCGGGAGGTCTTACGAGCAGTACTTC
D: .; V: TRBV11-3; size: .; length: 14; J: TRBJ2-1; CDR3: CASSFLQHINEQFF; DNA: TGTGCCAGCAGCTTTCTTCAACACATCAATGAGCAGTTCTTC
D: TRBD1; V: TRBV5-8; size: .; length: 14; J: TRBJ2-7; CDR3: CASSWETGTYEQYF; DNA: TGTGCCAGCAGCTGGGAGACAGGGACCTACGAGCAGTACTTC
D: TRBD1; V: TRBV11-2; size: .; length: 16; J: TRBJ2-3; CDR3: CASSKLGGQGTDTQYF; DNA: TGTGCCAGCAGCAAACTTGGGGGACAGGGAACAGATACGCAGTATTTT
D: TRBD2; V: TRBV10-1; size: .; length: 16; J: TRBJ2-1; CDR3: CASSESLAGGYNEQFF; DNA: TGCGCCAGCAGTGAGTCCCTAGCGGGAGGCTACAATGAGCAGTTCTTC
D: .; V: TRBV2; size: .; length: 14; J: TRBJ2-3; CDR3: CASAREAPADTQYF; DNA: TGTGCCAGCGCTCGTGAAGCCCCCGCAGATACGCAGTATTTT
D: TRBD1; V: TRBV6-5; size: .; length: 14; J: TRBJ1-1; CDR3: CASSLGQDYTEAFF; DNA: TGTGCCAGCAGTTTGGGACAGGACTACACTGAAGCTTTCTTT
D: .; V: TRBV10-3; size: .; length: 14; J: TRBJ1-3; CDR3: CAIRISGSGNTIYF; DNA: TGTGCCATCAGGATCTCGGGGTCTGGAAACACCATATATTTT
D: TRBD1; V: TRBV7-8; size: .; length: 18; J: TRBJ1-5; CDR3: CASSSLGTGALSNQPQHF; DNA: TGTGCCAGCAGCTCGCTAGGGACAGGGGCACTTAGCAATCAGCCCCAGCATTTT